A selection of T cell receptor beta chains follows, all from one sample in a study of blood T cell repertoires in COVID-19. Profiling relied on immunoSEQ multiplex PCR, and the TCRdb table lists in-frame clones only, not all of them. The profile covers 250,000 or so clones, with approximately 86% appearing a single time and about 2.6% taken by the ten largest. The sample consisted of PBMCs or T cells enriched from blood (not recorded which). These receptors were collected from a woman aged 18-30 years who had recovered from COVID-19. CDR3s include the opening cysteine and the closing phenylalanine or tryptophan. The D gene is left open where the match is weak. The size field is filled for only some rows; it gives once, few, many or a size class.

cdr3_aa cdr3_nt v_call clone_size j_call d_call
CAWSSWTVYAMNTEAFF TGTGCCTGGAGTTCCTGGACAGTGTACGCCATGAACACTGAAGCTTTCTTT TRBV30 few TRBJ1-1 -
CASSILQGRTEAFF TGTGCCAGTAGTATCCTTCAGGGGCGGACTGAAGCTTTCTTT TRBV19 few TRBJ1-1 -
CSVEEAGYGYTF TGCAGCGTTGAAGAGGCAGGGTATGGCTACACCTTC TRBV29-1 - TRBJ1-2 -
CASSLRSSGEQYF TGTGCCAGCAGCTTGCGGTCTAGCGGCGAGCAGTACTTC TRBV5-8 - TRBJ2-7 TRBD2
CASSPIAGVHQPQHF TGCGCCAGCAGCCCCATCGCGGGGGTTCATCAGCCCCAGCATTTT TRBV4-3 - TRBJ1-5 -
CASSSSQGTNEKLFF TGTGCCAGCAGTTCTTCACAGGGAACTAATGAAAAACTGTTTTTT TRBV28 once TRBJ1-4 -
CASMSGMNTEAFF TGTGCCAGTATGTCCGGGATGAACACTGAAGCTTTCTTT TRBV19 - TRBJ1-1 -
CASSLAPSGLAGESYEQYF TGTGCCAGCAGCTTAGCCCCCTCTGGGCTAGCGGGAGAGTCCTACGAGCAGTACTTC TRBV7-6 - TRBJ2-7 TRBD2
CASSFSSSGNEQFF TGTGCCAGCAGCTTCTCTTCTAGCGGCAATGAGCAGTTCTTC TRBV7-9 - TRBJ2-1 TRBD2
CASSLIPVGGGVADTYEQYF TGTGCCAGCAGTTTAATCCCCGTGGGGGGGGGTGTGGCGGATACCTACGAGCAGTACTTC TRBV28 - TRBJ2-7 TRBD2
CASSLDGFHEQFF TGTGCCAGCAGCTTAGACGGGTTTCATGAGCAGTTCTTC TRBV7-2 - TRBJ2-1 -
CASRQIRGGVIGELFF TGTGCCAGCAGGCAAATACGAGGGGGCGTAATCGGGGAGCTGTTTTTT TRBV27 - TRBJ2-2 TRBD1
CAWGFIDYEQFF TGTGCCTGGGGCTTTATTGACTATGAGCAGTTCTTC TRBV30 few TRBJ2-1 -
CASSKTSGGSNTGELFF TGTGCCAGTAGTAAGACTAGCGGGGGGTCGAACACCGGGGAGCTGTTTTTT TRBV19 - TRBJ2-2 TRBD2
CASSLVGTGRGYGYTF TGCGCCAGCAGCTTGGTTGGGACAGGGAGAGGCTATGGCTACACCTTC TRBV5-1 - TRBJ1-2 TRBD1
CASSLYWGTGMNTEAFF TGTGCCAGCAGTTTATATTGGGGGACAGGGATGAACACTGAAGCTTTCTTT TRBV28 once TRBJ1-1 TRBD1
CASSLQGYEQFF TGTGCCAGCAGCTTACAGGGATATGAGCAGTTCTTC TRBV7-8 once TRBJ2-1 -
CASSNGQAQEQYF TGCGCCAGCAGTAACGGACAGGCTCAAGAGCAGTACTTC TRBV10-1 - TRBJ2-7 TRBD1
CASSLEGWSSGSRADTQYF TGTGCCAGCAGCTTAGAGGGTTGGTCTAGCGGGAGTAGGGCAGATACGCAGTATTTT TRBV7-2 - TRBJ2-3 TRBD2
CASSSGYNEQFF TGTGCCAGCAGTTCGGGGTACAATGAGCAGTTCTTC TRBV6-5 - TRBJ2-1 -
CASSLTGSYGYTF TGTGCCAGCAGCTTAACAGGGTCCTATGGCTACACCTTC TRBV5-6 once TRBJ1-2 -
CATSDPTSGRAQETQYF TGTGCCACCAGTGATCCTACTAGCGGGAGGGCCCAAGAGACCCAGTACTTC TRBV24-1 once TRBJ2-5 TRBD2
CASSLYGGNSPLHF TGTGCCAGCAGTTTATACGGAGGGAATTCACCCCTCCACTTT TRBV28 - TRBJ1-6 -
CASSVQRGRLVGELFF TGTGCCAGTAGTGTTCAGAGGGGGCGCTTGGTCGGGGAGCTGTTTTTT TRBV19 - TRBJ2-2 TRBD1
CASSDGGEQFF TGTGCCAGCAGTGATGGTGGCGAGCAGTTCTTC TRBV2 - TRBJ2-1 -
CASSLGQGTVYEQYF TGTGCCAGCTCACTGGGACAGGGCACGGTCTACGAGCAGTACTTC TRBV18 - TRBJ2-7 TRBD1
CASKLGQGSGSNQPQHF TGTGCCAGTAAGTTGGGGCAGGGGAGCGGAAGCAATCAGCCCCAGCATTTT TRBV28 - TRBJ1-5 -
CASSFDGAWADTQYF TGTGCCAGCAGCTTTGATGGGGCCTGGGCAGATACGCAGTATTTT TRBV7-2 - TRBJ2-3 -
CASSQGGNTEAFF TGCGCCAGCAGCCAAGGCGGGAACACTGAAGCTTTCTTT TRBV4-1 few TRBJ1-1 -
CASIMEPGQGPWNTEAFF TGCGCCAGCATTATGGAACCGGGACAGGGGCCTTGGAACACTGAAGCTTTCTTT TRBV10-2 - TRBJ1-1 TRBD1
CASSVRGRNTEAFF TGTGCCAGCAGTGTAAGGGGCCGGAACACTGAAGCTTTCTTT TRBV25-1 once TRBJ1-1 -
CASSETGVPNYGYTF TGTGCCAGCAGTGAAACAGGGGTCCCAAACTATGGCTACACCTTC TRBV2 - TRBJ1-2 TRBD1
CAISDSPGLAGSYNEQFF TGTGCCATCAGTGACTCCCCTGGACTAGCGGGCTCCTACAATGAGCAGTTCTTC TRBV10-3 - TRBJ2-1 TRBD2
CASSVVQGRNEQYF TGTGCCAGCAGCGTCGTTCAGGGAAGAAACGAGCAGTACTTC TRBV7-2 - TRBJ2-7 -
CASSVRSGLGNSPLHF TGTGCCAGCAGCGTGCGATCAGGGCTTGGCAATTCACCCCTCCACTTT TRBV9 once TRBJ1-6 -
CAWYRGSGDYGYTF TGTGCCTGGTACAGGGGATCCGGGGACTATGGCTACACCTTC TRBV30 few TRBJ1-2 TRBD1
CASSLGQSNQPQHF TGCGCCAGCAGTCTAGGACAGAGCAATCAGCCCCAGCATTTT TRBV4-1 - TRBJ1-5 -
CASSNRGMNTEAFF TGTGCCAGCAGCAACAGGGGCATGAACACTGAAGCTTTCTTT TRBV7-6 - TRBJ1-1 TRBD1
CASSLGGTGMYSNQPQHF TGTGCCAGCAGCTTAGGCGGGACAGGGATGTATAGCAATCAGCCCCAGCATTTT TRBV5-5 - TRBJ1-5 TRBD1
CASSSPPGGVSAEAFF TGTGCCAGCAGCTCCCCCCCAGGGGGAGTATCTGCTGAAGCTTTCTTT TRBV13 - TRBJ1-1 TRBD1
CASSPLMADNEQFF TGTGCCAGCAGTCCCCTTATGGCGGACAATGAGCAGTTCTTC TRBV27 - TRBJ2-1 -
CATAGLGQNSGNTIYF TGTGCCACCGCTGGGTTGGGACAGAACTCTGGAAACACCATATATTTT TRBV10-3 - TRBJ1-3 TRBD1